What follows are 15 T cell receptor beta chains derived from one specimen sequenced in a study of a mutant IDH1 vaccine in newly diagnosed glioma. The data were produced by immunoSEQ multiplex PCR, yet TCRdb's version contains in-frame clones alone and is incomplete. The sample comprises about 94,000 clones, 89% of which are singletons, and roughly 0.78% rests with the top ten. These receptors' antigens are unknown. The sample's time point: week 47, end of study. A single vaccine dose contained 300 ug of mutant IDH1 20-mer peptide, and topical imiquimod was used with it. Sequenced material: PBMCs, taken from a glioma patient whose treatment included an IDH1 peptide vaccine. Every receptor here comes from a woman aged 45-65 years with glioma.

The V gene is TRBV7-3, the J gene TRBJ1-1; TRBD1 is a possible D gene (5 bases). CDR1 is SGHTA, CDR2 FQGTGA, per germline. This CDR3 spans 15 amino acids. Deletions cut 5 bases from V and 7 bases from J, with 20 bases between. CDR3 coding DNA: TGTGCCAGCAGCCTGGACCCGGGACGGAGGAGTGAAGCTTTCTTT. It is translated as CASSLDPGRRSEAFF.

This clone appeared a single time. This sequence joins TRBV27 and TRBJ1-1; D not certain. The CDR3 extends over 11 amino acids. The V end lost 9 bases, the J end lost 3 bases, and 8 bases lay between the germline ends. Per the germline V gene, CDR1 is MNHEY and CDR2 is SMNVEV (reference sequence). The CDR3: CASSGYTEAFF. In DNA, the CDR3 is TGTGCCAGTTCGGGGTACACTGAAGCTTTCTTT.

The DNA for the CDR3 is TGCAGCGTTGACGCCCCCTTCACTAGCGGGAGTGGTAATGAGCAGTTCTTC. Amino acid sequence: CSVDAPFTSGSGNEQFF. The chain carries TRBV29-1 and TRBJ2-1; 11 bases align to TRBD2. With V trimmed by 3 bases and J by 7 bases, 14 bases remained unmatched. Germline V gives CDR1 SQVTM, CDR2 ANQGSEA. The CDR3 is 17 amino acids.

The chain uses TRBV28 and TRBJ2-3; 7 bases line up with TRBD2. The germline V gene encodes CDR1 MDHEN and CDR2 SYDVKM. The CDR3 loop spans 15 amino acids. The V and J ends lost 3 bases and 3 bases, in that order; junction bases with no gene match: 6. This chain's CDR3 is CASSLGGSGTDTQYF. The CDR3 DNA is TGTGCCAGCAGTTTGGGCGGGAGCGGGACAGATACGCAGTATTTT.

In DNA form, the CDR3 reads TGTGCCAGCCGCCGTATGGGGGAGGGAACAGATACGCAGTATTTT. Translating gives CASRRMGEGTDTQYF. V gene TRBV19 combines with J gene TRBJ2-3; 7 bases line up with TRBD2. The CDR3 runs 15 residues. The V gene's germline CDR1 is LNHDA and CDR2 SQIVND (reference sequence). V was clipped by 9 bases and J by 3 bases; unmatched bases: 12.

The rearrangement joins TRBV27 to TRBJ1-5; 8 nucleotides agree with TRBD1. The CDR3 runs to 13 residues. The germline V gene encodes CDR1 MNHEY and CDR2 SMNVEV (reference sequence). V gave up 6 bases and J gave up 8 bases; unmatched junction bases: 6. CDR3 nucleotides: TGTGCCAGCAGAGGACAGGGTGGGAAGCCCCAGCATTTT. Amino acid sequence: CASRGQGGKPQHF.

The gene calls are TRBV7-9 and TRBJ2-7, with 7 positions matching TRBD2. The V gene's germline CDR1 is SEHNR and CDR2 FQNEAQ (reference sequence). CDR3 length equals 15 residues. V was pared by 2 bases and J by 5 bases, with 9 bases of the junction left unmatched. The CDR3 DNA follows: TGTGCCAGCAGCTTACCCCCCGGGGGGTTCCACGAGCAGTACTTC. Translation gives CASSLPPGGFHEQYF.

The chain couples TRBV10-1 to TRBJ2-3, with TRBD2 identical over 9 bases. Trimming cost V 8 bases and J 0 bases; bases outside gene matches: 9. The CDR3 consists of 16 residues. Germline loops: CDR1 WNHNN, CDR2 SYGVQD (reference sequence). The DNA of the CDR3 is TGCGCCAGCTCCGTTAGCGGGAGTGCAAGCACAGATACGCAGTATTTT. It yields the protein CASSVSGSASTDTQYF.

In DNA form, the CDR3 reads TGTGCCAGCAGCTTGGGACAGTTTGGACAGCCCCAGCATTTT. Residues: CASSLGQFGQPQHF. The chain combines TRBV5-6 with TRBJ1-5; weak D call: TRBD1 (5 bases). The V gene's germline CDR1 is SGHDT and CDR2 YYEEEE. V was cut by 0 bases and J by 7 bases, with 11 bases left in between. The CDR3 spans 14 residues.

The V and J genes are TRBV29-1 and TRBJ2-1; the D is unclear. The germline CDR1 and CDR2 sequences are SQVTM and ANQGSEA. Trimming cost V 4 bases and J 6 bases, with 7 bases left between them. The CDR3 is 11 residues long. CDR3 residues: CSVGFPNEQFF. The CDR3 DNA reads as TGCAGCGTTGGTTTTCCCAATGAGCAGTTCTTC.

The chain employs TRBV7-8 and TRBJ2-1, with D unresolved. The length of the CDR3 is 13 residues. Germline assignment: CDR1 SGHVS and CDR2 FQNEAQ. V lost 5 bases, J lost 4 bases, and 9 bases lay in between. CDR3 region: CASSPQEYNEQFF. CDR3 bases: TGTGCCAGCAGCCCTCAGGAATACAATGAGCAGTTCTTC.

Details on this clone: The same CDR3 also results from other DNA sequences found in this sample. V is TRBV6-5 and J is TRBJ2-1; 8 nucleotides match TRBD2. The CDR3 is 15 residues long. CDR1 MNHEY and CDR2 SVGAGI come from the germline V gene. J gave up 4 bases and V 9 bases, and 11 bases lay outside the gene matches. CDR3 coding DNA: TGTGCCAGTAGTCACCGACTAGCGTATTACAATGAGCAGTTCTTC. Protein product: CASSHRLAYYNEQFF.

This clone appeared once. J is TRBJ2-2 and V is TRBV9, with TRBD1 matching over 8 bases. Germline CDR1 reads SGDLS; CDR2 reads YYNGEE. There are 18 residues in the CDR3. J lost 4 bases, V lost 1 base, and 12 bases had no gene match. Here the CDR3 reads CASSVNARRGRSTGELFF. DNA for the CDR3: TGTGCCAGCAGCGTAAATGCCCGCAGGGGGCGTAGCACCGGGGAGCTGTTTTTT.

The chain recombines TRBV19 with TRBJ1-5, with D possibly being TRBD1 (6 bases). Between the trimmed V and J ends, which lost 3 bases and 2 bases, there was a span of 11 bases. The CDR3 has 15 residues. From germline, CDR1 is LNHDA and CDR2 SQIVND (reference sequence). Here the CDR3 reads CASSIRGQRNQPQHF. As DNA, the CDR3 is TGTGCCAGTAGTATCAGAGGACAGCGCAATCAGCCCCAGCATTTT. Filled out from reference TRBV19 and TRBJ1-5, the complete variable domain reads DGGITQSPKYLFRKEGQNVTLSCEQNLNHDAMYWYRQDPGQGLRLIYYSQIVNDFQKGDIAEGYSVSREKKESFPLTVTSAQKNPTAFYLCASSIRGQRNQPQHFGDGTRLSIL.

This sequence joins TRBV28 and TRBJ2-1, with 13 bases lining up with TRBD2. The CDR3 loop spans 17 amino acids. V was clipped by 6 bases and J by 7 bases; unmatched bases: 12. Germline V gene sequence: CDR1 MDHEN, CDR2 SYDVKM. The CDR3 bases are TGTGCCAGCAGCTTTGATGCTGGGACTAGCGGGAAAAATGAGCAGTTCTTC. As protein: CASSFDAGTSGKNEQFF.